The 15 T cell receptor beta chains listed next were all sequenced from one sample in a study of vaccination effects on CD4 cells after COVID-19. No cognate antigen is known for these TCRs. Sequencing used immunoSEQ multiplex PCR; TCRdb keeps in-frame clones, though not all of them. The sample has roughly 41,000 clones, around 66% seen once; the top ten hold about 15%. Antigen-specific CD4+ T cell clonotypes were called by their expansion after viral peptide-pool culture in ViraFEST. Subsequent to a culture period of nine to ten days, CD4+ T cells were isolated. None of the vaccinated had previously contracted SARS-CoV-2, and their nucleocapsid antibodies tested negative. The input for sequencing was CD4+ T cells from PBMCs cultured with HCoV-OC43 spike peptides, taken before COVID-19 vaccination. This sample's subset: HCoV-OC43 spike overlapping peptide pool stimulation. These receptors all stem from a human donor who received a COVID-19 vaccine.

V and J are TRBV24-1 and TRBJ1-1; no clear D gene. V was shortened by 4 bases and J by 5 bases, with 7 bases between the two germline ends. Germline V CDR1 and CDR2: KGHDR, SFDVKD. The CDR3 consists of 12 residues. CDR3 sequence reads: CATSDPGTEAFF. DNA of the CDR3: TGTGCCACCAGTGACCCCGGGACTGAAGCTTTCTTT.

This clone occurred a few times. This sequence joins TRBV6-4 and TRBJ2-1, with 11 bases matching TRBD2. J was trimmed by 6 bases and V by 2 bases; bases with no gene match: 3. The CDR3 sequence is 15 residues long. Germline CDR1 reads MRHNA; CDR2 reads SNTAGT. The CDR3 spells CASSDGLAGGNEQFF. The CDR3 DNA reads TGTGCCAGCAGTGACGGACTAGCGGGCGGCAATGAGCAGTTCTTC.

The chain links TRBV3-1 (or the pseudogene TRBV3-2) to TRBJ2-2; D is possibly TRBD1 (6 bases). This CDR3 has 16 amino acids. Looked up from germline, CDR1 is LGHDT and CDR2 is YNNKEL (reference sequence). V lost 5 bases and J 6 bases, leaving 19 bases between the germline ends. This CDR3 is CASSKVHRVSAGELFF. The CDR3 nucleotides are TGTGCCAGCAGCAAAGTGCACAGGGTAAGCGCCGGGGAGCTGTTTTTT.

This chain links TRBV15 with TRBJ1-5; weak D call: TRBD1 (5 bases). V was pared by 1 base and J by 5 bases, with 6 bases between. Germline CDR1 LNHNV, CDR2 YYDKDF (reference sequence). The CDR3 totals 13 residues. The CDR3 protein is CATSRGGYQPQHF. CDR3 DNA: TGTGCCACCAGCAGAGGGGGGTATCAGCCCCAGCATTTT.

This clone has only a few counts. The chain carries TRBV5-4 and TRBJ2-6; no firm D call. The germline CDR1 and CDR2 sequences are SGHNT and YYREEE (reference sequence). V was pared by 0 bases and J by 2 bases, with 9 bases between. This CDR3 region has 16 residues. In DNA form, the CDR3 reads TGTGCCAGCAGCTTGGTAGGCGGCGCTGGGGCCAACGTCCTGACTTTC. Translating it yields CASSLVGGAGANVLTF. Full variable domain (missing parts from reference TRBV5-4 and TRBJ2-6): ETGVTQSPTHLIKTRGQQVTLRCSSQSGHNTVSWYQQALGQGPQFIFQYYREEENGRGNFPPRFSGLQFPNYSSELNVNALELDDSALYLCASSLVGGAGANVLTFGAGSRLTVL.

The genes are TRBV30 and TRBJ1-2; maybe TRBD1 (6 bases). The CDR3 covers 15 residues. Germline V gene lookup returns CDR1 GTSNPN and CDR2 SVGIG (reference sequence). Between the trimmed V and J ends, which lost 3 bases and 8 bases, there was a span of 22 bases. For the CDR3, the DNA is TGTGCCTGGAGGAACGTCGACAGGTTAATGGGGGGCTACACCTTC. It translates to CAWRNVDRLMGGYTF.

This rearrangement joins TRBV7-8 to TRBJ1-1, with D possibly being TRBD1 (6 bases). Trimming removed 7 bases at V and 4 bases at J, with 13 bases between. The CDR3 runs to 13 residues. The germline V gene encodes CDR1 SGHVS and CDR2 FQNEAQ. The CDR3 DNA reads TGTGCCAGCACCGTATCAGGGGCCACTGAAGCTTTCTTT. The encoded protein is CASTVSGATEAFF.

This clone was picked up a small number of times. This rearrangement joins TRBV7-9 to TRBJ2-3; a possible D gene is TRBD2 (6 bases). CDR3 length: 13 residues. Germline V gene data show CDR1 as SEHNR and CDR2 as FQNEAQ (reference sequence). V was clipped by 11 bases and J by 3 bases, with 15 bases between them. CDR3 in DNA: TGTGCCCCCTCTAGCGTTTCGACAGATACGCAGTATTTT. Its translation is CAPSSVSTDTQYF.

The chain uses TRBV7-2 and TRBJ2-5; 7 positions match TRBD1. The trim removed 3 bases at V and 5 bases at J, leaving 9 bases unmatched. CDR3 size: 15 residues. Per germline, CDR1 SGHTA and CDR2 FQGNSA. CDR3 in amino acids: CASSFGWSGGETQYF. The CDR3 DNA reads TGTGCCAGCAGCTTTGGCTGGTCAGGGGGTGAGACCCAGTACTTC.

The rearrangement uses TRBV6-5 and TRBJ1-1; D is unclear. V was cut by 7 bases and J by 1 base, with 4 bases left in between. Germline-derived CDR1 and CDR2 are MNHEY and SVGAGI. The CDR3 loop spans 11 amino acids. CDR3 in DNA: TGTGCCAGCATTGGGAACACTGAAGCTTTCTTT. It specifies CASIGNTEAFF.

This chain connects TRBV6-6 to TRBJ1-5, with D maybe TRBD1 (5 bases). This CDR3 region has 15 residues. Germline V gives CDR1 MNHNY, CDR2 SVGAGI (reference sequence). V lost 1 base to trimming and J lost 2 bases, with 9 bases between them. The CDR3 reads CASSYWEQGNQPQHF. The CDR3 nucleotides are TGTGCCAGCAGTTACTGGGAACAGGGCAATCAGCCCCAGCATTTT.

This clone showed up just once. This sequence joins TRBV3-1 (or the pseudogene TRBV3-2) and TRBJ2-1; possibly TRBD1 for D (6 bases). The V gene lost 4 bases and the J gene lost 0 bases, with 19 bases spanning the gap. CDR1 is LGHDT, CDR2 YNNKEL, per germline (reference sequence). This CDR3 contains 18 residues. The CDR3 protein is CASSPDLGAPSSYNEQFF. CDR3 sequence (DNA): TGTGCCAGCAGCCCGGATTTGGGGGCCCCAAGCTCCTACAATGAGCAGTTCTTC.

This clone was detected a few times. The chain has TRBV3-1 (or the pseudogene TRBV3-2) and TRBJ2-7; tentatively, D is TRBD1 (6 bases). This CDR3 region has 15 residues. Trimming took 2 bases from V and 0 from J, leaving 11 bases between them. The germline CDR1 and CDR2 sequences are LGHDT and YNNKEL (reference sequence). CDR3 in amino acids: CASSQLDRFSYEQYF. In DNA, the CDR3 is TGTGCCAGCAGCCAACTAGACAGGTTCTCCTACGAGCAGTACTTC.

This clone was seen only a few times. CDR3: CASSVGDGNQPQHF. In DNA, the CDR3 is TGTGCCAGCAGCGTGGGGGACGGGAATCAGCCCCAGCATTTT. The chain is built from TRBV9 and TRBJ1-5, with D tentatively TRBD1 (5 bases). The CDR3 contains 14 residues. Germline values: CDR1 SGDLS, CDR2 YYNGEE. V was pared by 2 bases and J by 4 bases, with 10 bases between.

This sequence joins TRBV15 and TRBJ2-5; 10 bases align to TRBD2. V was pared by 1 base and J by 5 bases, with 7 bases of the junction left unmatched. The CDR3 has 16 amino acids. Per germline, CDR1 LNHNV and CDR2 YYDKDF (reference sequence). CDR3 sequence reads: CATSRASGRAGETQYF. CDR3 nucleotides: TGTGCCACCAGCAGAGCCAGCGGGAGGGCCGGGGAGACCCAGTACTTC.